This TCR beta chain was sequenced during a study of T cell clones after liver transplantation. Across the study: Three of the eight recipients were HCV-positive; the rest had non-autoimmune, non-viral transplant indications. Without induction therapy, subjects received standard immunosuppression until 12-24 months post-transplant. Tolerant meant at least one year fully off immunosuppression without liver enzymes above twice normal.

This table comes from immunoSEQ multiplex PCR, and its TCRdb copy is limited to in-frame clones, with some not included. The profile covers over 100,000 clones, with 80% to 85% appearing a single time and around 0.97% taken by the ten largest. Between the trimmed V and J ends, which lost 4 bases and 0 bases, there was a span of 11 bases. The germline V gene has CDR1 SGHRS and CDR2 YFSETQ. There are 15 residues in the CDR3. The clonotype was recovered from a human donor who received a liver transplant. This sample comprised CD4+ T cells from blood, obtained before liver transplant. This rearrangement joins TRBV5-1 to TRBJ1-3; tentatively, D is TRBD1 (6 bases). CDR3 sequence (DNA): TGCGCCAGCAGCCCCGGACAGAGCTCTGGAAACACCATATATTTT. This encodes CASSPGQSSGNTIYF.